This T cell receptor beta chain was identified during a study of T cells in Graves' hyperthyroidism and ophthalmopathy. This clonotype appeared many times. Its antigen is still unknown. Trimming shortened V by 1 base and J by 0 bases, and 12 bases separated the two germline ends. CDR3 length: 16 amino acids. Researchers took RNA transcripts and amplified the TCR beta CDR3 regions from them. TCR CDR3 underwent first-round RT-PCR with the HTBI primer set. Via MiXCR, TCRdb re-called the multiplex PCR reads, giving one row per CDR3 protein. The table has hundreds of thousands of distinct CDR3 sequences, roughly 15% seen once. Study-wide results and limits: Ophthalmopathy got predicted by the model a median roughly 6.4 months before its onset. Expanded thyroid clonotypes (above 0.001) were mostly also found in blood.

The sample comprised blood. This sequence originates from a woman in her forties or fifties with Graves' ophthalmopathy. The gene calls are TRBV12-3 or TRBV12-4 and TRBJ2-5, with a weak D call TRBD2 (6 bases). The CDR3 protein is CASSLELEGHQETQYF. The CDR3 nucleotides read TGTGCCAGCAGTTTAGAATTGGAGGGTCACCAAGAGACCCAGTACTTC.